A single sample gave rise to the 5 T cell receptor beta chains below, sequenced in a study of Ad26.COV2.S vaccination and SARS-CoV-2 variants. Assay: immunoSEQ multiplex PCR; the TCRdb copy retains only in-frame clones and omits some. The sample consists of roughly 330,000 clones, 75% to 90% of them appearing once. Treatment: around 19 received Ad26.COV2.S at low or high dose, single or two shots; 5 received placebo; per-sample allocation not given. The samples were gathered on day 63 after the first injection of vaccine or placebo. Sequencing used peripheral blood, obtained in a trial of Ad26.COV2.S vaccine versus placebo. The receptors here all came from a person aged 18 to 59 who received the Ad26.COV2.S COVID-19 vaccine or a placebo.

The chain recombines TRBV19 with TRBJ1-2; 8 bases match TRBD1. This CDR3 spans 12 amino acids. Germline trimming cut 4 bases from V and 10 bases from J; bases unmatched to any gene: 5. Germline CDR1 is LNHDA and CDR2 is SQIVND (reference sequence). The CDR3 DNA is TGTGCCAGTAGTAGGACAGGGAATGACTACACCTTC. Its protein is CASSRTGNDYTF.

V usage is TRBV7-2 and J usage is TRBJ1-4; tentative D call: TRBD1 (5 bases). Germline values: CDR1 SGHTA, CDR2 FQGNSA. The CDR3 is 15 amino acids. The V and J ends lost 4 bases and 8 bases respectively, with 17 bases between them. This CDR3 is CASSSRGTGWEKLFF. The CDR3 nucleotides are TGTGCCAGCAGCTCTCGGGGCACCGGATGGGAAAAACTGTTTTTT.

This chain connects TRBV5-1 to TRBJ2-1, with 8 positions matching TRBD2. The V and J ends lost 1 base and 6 bases, in that order; junction bases with no gene match: 9. This CDR3 spans 16 amino acids. The germline V gene has CDR1 SGHRS and CDR2 YFSETQ. CDR3 nucleotides: TGCGCCAGCAGCTTGCGGGAGGGGTCAGGAGGCAATGAGCAGTTCTTC. This sequence encodes CASSLREGSGGNEQFF.

There are a few counts of this clone. The gene calls are TRBV4-3 and TRBJ1-3, with a possible D match to TRBD1 (5 bases). Trimming shortened V by 8 bases and J by 2 bases, and 7 bases separated the two germline ends. The CDR3 covers 12 residues. Germline CDR1 reads LGHNA; CDR2 reads YSLEER. The CDR3 region has the DNA TGCGCCAGCTTAGGGGCTGGAAACACCATATATTTT. It translates to CASLGAGNTIYF.

The chain links TRBV2 to TRBJ2-5, with D tentatively TRBD1 (6 bases). The length of the CDR3 is 14 residues. The germline CDR1 and CDR2 sequences are SNHLY and FYNNEI. Trimming pared 6 bases from V and 0 bases from J, leaving 11 bases between. CDR3 nucleotides: TGTGCCAGCAGACAGGGAGCTTACCAAGAGACCCAGTACTTC. Translating it yields CASRQGAYQETQYF.